This passage covers 11 T cell receptor beta chains from one sample sequenced in a study of blood T cell repertoires in COVID-19. Profiled with immunoSEQ multiplex PCR; TCRdb holds only in-frame clones, not every one. The sample contains 35,000 to 45,000 clones, nearly 90% of which appear only once. Sample: peripheral blood. These receptors were obtained from a man aged 55 to 70 with active COVID-19.

V is TRBV30 and J is TRBJ1-4; D is possibly TRBD1 (6 bases). Trimming took off 4 bases at V and 3 bases at J, with 12 bases between the two ends. Germline V gives CDR1 GTSNPN, CDR2 SVGIG (reference sequence). This CDR3 is built from 14 residues. CDR3 residues: CAWKSGQSNEKLFF. The CDR3, as DNA: TGTGCCTGGAAGTCGGGACAATCTAATGAAAAACTGTTTTTT.

J is TRBJ2-3 and V is TRBV18; 11 bases fit TRBD2. The CDR3 totals 15 residues. V shed 4 bases, J shed 2 bases, and the junction held 2 bases outside the gene matches. CDR1 is KGHSH, CDR2 LQKENI, per germline. The CDR3 nucleotides read TGTGCCAGCTCACTACTAGCGGGAGCCACAGATACGCAGTATTTT. Translating it yields CASSLLAGATDTQYF.

The chain carries TRBV9 and TRBJ2-2; TRBD2 matches 10 bases. V dropped 2 bases and J dropped 5; count of bases not matched to a gene: 3. In germline, CDR1 is SGDLS, CDR2 YYNGEE. The CDR3 consists of 15 residues. The CDR3 coding sequence is TGTGCCAGCAGCGTTCTAGCGGGAGAGACCGGGGAGCTGTTTTTT. Encoded protein: CASSVLAGETGELFF.

This chain uses TRBV27 with TRBJ2-2; 7 bases align to TRBD1. Trimming at V came to 6 bases and at J to 6 bases, leaving 7 bases not matched to a gene. The CDR3 is 14 residues long. Germline CDR1 reads MNHEY; CDR2 reads SMNVEV (reference sequence). CDR3 bases: TGTGCCAGCAGCGCGCAGGGGGTGGCCGGGGAGCTGTTTTTT. Translation gives CASSAQGVAGELFF.

This clone appeared once. The V call is TRBV18, the J call TRBJ1-1; D gene unclear. Trimming removed 1 base at V and 1 base at J, with 7 bases between. The CDR3 consists of 14 residues. The V gene's germline CDR1 is KGHSH and CDR2 LQKENI. This CDR3 is CASSPQRTNTEAFF. The CDR3 nucleotides are TGTGCCAGCTCACCACAGCGAACGAACACTGAAGCTTTCTTT. Full variable domain (rest looked up from reference TRBV18 and TRBJ1-1): NAGVMQNPRHLVRRRGQEARLRCSPMKGHSHVYWYRQLPEEGLKFMVYLQKENIIDESGMPKERFSAEFPKEGPSILRIQQVVRGDSAAYFCASSPQRTNTEAFFGQGTRLTVV.

DNA of the CDR3: TGTGCCATCTCCAGGGGGCGCTGGGAGACCCAGTACTTC. It codes for CAISRGRWETQYF. The rearrangement uses TRBV6-5 and TRBJ2-5, with TRBD1 identical over 8 bases. The CDR3 consists of 13 residues. Trimming took 10 bases from V and 5 from J; bases not matched to a gene: 9. CDR1 MNHEY and CDR2 SVGAGI come from the germline V gene.

The V gene is TRBV2, the J gene TRBJ1-1; possibly TRBD1 for D (5 bases). This CDR3 spans 16 amino acids. The germline V gene encodes CDR1 SNHLY and CDR2 FYNNEI. Trimming stripped 3 bases from V and 2 bases from J, with 16 bases between. The CDR3 loop is CASSDQSGGGNTEAFF. In DNA, the CDR3 is TGTGCCAGCAGTGATCAATCGGGGGGTGGTAACACTGAAGCTTTCTTT.

The chain couples TRBV6-6 to TRBJ2-7, with 10 bases lining up with TRBD1. The germline V gene encodes CDR1 MNHNY and CDR2 SVGAGI (reference sequence). V was pared by 5 bases and J by 3 bases, with 4 bases of the junction left unmatched. This CDR3 is built from 14 residues. As DNA, the CDR3 is TGTGCCAGCAGTACGGGACAGGGGTTCTACGAGCAGTACTTC. This sequence encodes CASSTGQGFYEQYF.

Only a few counts were recorded for this clone. This chain links TRBV6-1 with TRBJ1-5; D possibly corresponds to TRBD1 (6 bases). This CDR3 comprises 17 residues. Trimming removed 2 bases from V and 3 bases from J, with 17 bases in between. Per the germline V gene, CDR1 is MNHNS and CDR2 is SASEGT. The CDR3 coding sequence is TGTGCCAGCAGTGAATGGGCAGGGGAGGGAGTCAATCAGCCCCAGCATTTT. Translating it yields CASSEWAGEGVNQPQHF.

The chain employs TRBV7-2 and TRBJ2-5; no clear D gene. CDR1 and CDR2 (germline): SGHTA, FQGNSA. The CDR3 spans 13 residues. With 3 bases removed from V and 5 bases from J, the gap between germline ends came to 10 bases. The CDR3 bases are TGTGCCAGCAGCTTTGTCTTTGCGGAGACCCAGTACTTC. It translates to CASSFVFAETQYF.

The rearrangement uses TRBV28 and TRBJ2-5, with 10 bases fitting TRBD2. V shed 2 bases and J 0 bases; nucleotides not matched to a gene: 6. Germline V gene lookup returns CDR1 MDHEN and CDR2 SYDVKM. This CDR3 has 17 amino acids. CDR3 sequence: CASSLLRLAGHQETQYF. CDR3 DNA: TGTGCCAGCAGTTTACTGAGACTAGCGGGCCACCAAGAGACCCAGTACTTC.